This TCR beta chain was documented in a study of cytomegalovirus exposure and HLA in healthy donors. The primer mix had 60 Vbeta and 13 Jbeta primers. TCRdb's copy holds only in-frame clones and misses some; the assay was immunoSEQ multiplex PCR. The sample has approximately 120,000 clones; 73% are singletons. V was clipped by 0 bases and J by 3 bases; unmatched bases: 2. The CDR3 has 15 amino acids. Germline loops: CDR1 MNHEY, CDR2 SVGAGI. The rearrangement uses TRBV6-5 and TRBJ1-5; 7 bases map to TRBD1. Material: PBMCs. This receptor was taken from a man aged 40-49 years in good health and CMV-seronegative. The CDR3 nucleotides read TGTGCCAGCAGTTACTCGGGACAGTCCAATCAGCCCCAGCATTTT. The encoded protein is CASSYSGQSNQPQHF.